These 30 T cell receptor beta chains originate from one sample sequenced in a study of a mutant IDH1 vaccine in newly diagnosed glioma. Time point in this sample: baseline, week 1 (first vaccination visit). Described treatment: pre-vaccination baseline after standard-of-care therapy. Clones were sequenced by immunoSEQ multiplex PCR, and TCRdb holds only the in-frame ones, with some missing. The sample lists some 51,000 clones, 65% to 80% occurring once. Sequencing was performed on PBMCs, taken from a glioma patient treated with radiotherapy, temozolomide or both. The receptor set was obtained from a woman between 40 and 55 years old with glioma.

This clone appeared a few times. The chain is built from TRBV11-2 and TRBJ1-6; D call uncertain. Trimming took off 1 base at V and 0 bases at J, with 13 bases between the two ends. Germline V CDR1 and CDR2: SGHAT, FQNNGV. The CDR3 has 18 amino acids. The CDR3 loop reads CASSLGYRQSSYNSPLHF. In DNA form, the CDR3 reads TGTGCCAGCAGCTTAGGGTATCGTCAGAGCTCCTATAATTCACCCCTCCACTTT.

This chain joins TRBV5-1 and TRBJ1-4; the match to TRBD1 covers 10 bases. V lost 5 bases and J lost 3; bases outside the gene matches: 4. CDR1 is SGHRS and CDR2 is YFSETQ in the germline V gene. The CDR3 length is 15 residues. Here the CDR3 DNA reads TGCGCCAGCAGGGCCGGGACAGGGGCTAATGAAAAACTGTTTTTT. Protein sequence: CASRAGTGANEKLFF. Combining the CDR3 with reference TRBV5-1 and TRBJ1-4 gives the whole variable domain KAGVTQTPRYLIKTRGQQVTLSCSPISGHRSVSWYQQTPGQGLQFLFEYFSETQRNKGNFPGRFSGRQFSNSRSEMNVSTLELGDSALYLCASRAGTGANEKLFFGSGTQLSVL.

The CDR3 bases are TGCGCCAGCAGCCAAGCCGGGACCAGAGGGAATCAGCCCCAGCATTTT. Its translation: CASSQAGTRGNQPQHF. This chain links TRBV4-1 with TRBJ1-5; tentatively, D is TRBD1 (5 bases). The CDR3 is made up of 16 amino acids. Between the trimmed V and J ends, which lost 1 base and 4 bases, there was a span of 14 bases. Per germline, CDR1 MGHRA and CDR2 YSYEKL.

This chain links TRBV30 with TRBJ1-3; maybe TRBD1 (5 bases). The CDR3 is 14 residues long. Germline CDR1 reads GTSNPN; CDR2 reads SVGIG (reference sequence). Trimming took off 1 base at V and 3 bases at J, with 10 bases between the two ends. CDR3 loop: CAWSAGRDGNTIYF. In nucleotides, the CDR3 is TGTGCCTGGAGTGCGGGACGGGATGGAAACACCATATATTTT. Drawing the rest from reference TRBV30 and TRBJ1-3, the complete variable domain is SQTIHQWPATLVQPVGSPLSLECTVEGTSNPNLYWYRQAAGRGLQLLFYSVGIGQISSEVPQNLSASRPQDRQFILSSKKLLLSDSGFYLCAWSAGRDGNTIYFGEGSWLTVV.

This clone was found a few times. The chain combines TRBV6-5 with TRBJ1-1; tentatively, D is TRBD1 (5 bases). Germline V CDR1 and CDR2: MNHEY, SVGAGI. The CDR3 covers 15 residues. Trimming pared 6 bases from V and 1 base from J, leaving 15 bases between. The CDR3 is CASRARRRENTEAFF. The CDR3 DNA sequence: TGTGCCAGCAGAGCCCGACGCAGGGAGAACACTGAAGCTTTCTTT.

The chain's CDR3 is CASSLTGGQTQYF. The CDR3 DNA reads as TGCGCCAGCAGCCTGACAGGGGGACAGACCCAGTACTTC. This rearrangement joins TRBV4-1 to TRBJ2-5; 9 nucleotides align to TRBD1. V shed 4 bases and J 6 bases; nucleotides not matched to a gene: 3. This CDR3 has 13 residues. CDR1 and CDR2 (germline): MGHRA, YSYEKL.

This clone appeared a few times. The genes are TRBV2 and TRBJ1-2, with 8 bases aligning to TRBD1. Germline V gene lookup returns CDR1 SNHLY and CDR2 FYNNEI. CDR3 length equals 13 residues. V lost 5 bases and J lost 6; bases outside the gene matches: 5. The CDR3 DNA is TGTGCCAGCAGTTATGACAGGGGCGATGGCTACACCTTC. This codes for CASSYDRGDGYTF.

The rearrangement joins TRBV15 to TRBJ2-2; unclear D gene. The germline CDR1 and CDR2 sequences are LNHNV and YYDKDF (reference sequence). V shed 1 base and J shed 4 bases, with 13 bases lying between them. This CDR3 region has 16 residues. As DNA, the CDR3 is TGTGCCACCAGCAGAGGCCGGGCCAGACTCACCGGGGAGCTGTTTTTT. Its translation is CATSRGRARLTGELFF.

This chain uses TRBV9 with TRBJ2-2; D is unresolved. V was trimmed by 0 bases and J by 4 bases, leaving 10 bases between them. Germline CDR1 reads SGDLS; CDR2 reads YYNGEE. CDR3 length: 15 residues. This chain's CDR3 is CASSVALGVTGELFF. The CDR3 nucleotides are TGTGCCAGCAGCGTAGCTCTAGGTGTCACCGGGGAGCTGTTTTTT. The full variable domain, completed using reference TRBV9 and TRBJ2-2, is DSGVTQTPKHLITATGQRVTLRCSPRSGDLSVYWYQQSLDQGLQFLIQYYNGEERAKGNILERFSAQQFPDLHSELNLSSLELGDSALYFCASSVALGVTGELFFGEGSRLTVL.

The V call is TRBV5-1, the J call TRBJ2-7; D is undetermined. V was trimmed by 5 bases and J by 0 bases, leaving 12 bases between them. The length of the CDR3 is 14 residues. Germline V lookup: CDR1 SGHRS, CDR2 YFSETQ. The CDR3: CASRLTRSSYEQYF. The DNA for the CDR3 is TGCGCCAGCAGATTGACAAGAAGCTCCTACGAGCAGTACTTC. Full variable domain (missing parts from reference TRBV5-1 and TRBJ2-7): KAGVTQTPRYLIKTRGQQVTLSCSPISGHRSVSWYQQTPGQGLQFLFEYFSETQRNKGNFPGRFSGRQFSNSRSEMNVSTLELGDSALYLCASRLTRSSYEQYFGPGTRLTVT.

This clone appeared once. The chain recombines TRBV29-1 with TRBJ1-2; no reliable D call. Germline loops: CDR1 SQVTM, CDR2 ANQGSEA. The CDR3 runs to 12 residues. V shed 4 bases and J shed 3 bases, with 9 bases lying between them. The DNA for the CDR3 is TGCAGCGTTGTTCGGACCGACTATGGCTACACCTTC. It specifies CSVVRTDYGYTF.

This clone was seen a few times. V gene TRBV6-6 combines with J gene TRBJ1-2, with 8 positions matching TRBD1. This CDR3 spans 14 amino acids. The V segment lost 5 bases and the J segment 5 bases; nucleotides outside the gene matches: 7. Germline CDR1 MNHNY, CDR2 SVGAGI (reference sequence). Here the CDR3 DNA reads TGTGCCAGCAGTGCCCCAGGGGGCGAATATGGCTACACCTTC. Amino acids: CASSAPGGEYGYTF.

The chain is built from TRBV4-1 and TRBJ1-5, with no clear D. Deletions cut 0 bases from V and 0 bases from J, with 9 bases between. Germline CDR1 and CDR2: MGHRA and YSYEKL. The CDR3 is made up of 16 amino acids. This CDR3 reads CASSQDPGNSNQPQHF. CDR3 nucleotides: TGCGCCAGCAGCCAAGATCCAGGAAATAGCAATCAGCCCCAGCATTTT.

The rearrangement links TRBV18 to TRBJ2-1, with TRBD2 matching over 10 bases. The V gene end was trimmed by 1 base and the J gene end by 7 bases; junction bases not matched to a gene: 4. Germline CDR1 is KGHSH and CDR2 is LQKENI. This CDR3 spans 15 amino acids. The CDR3 reads CASSPRAGGWNEQFF. The CDR3 nucleotides read TGTGCCAGCTCACCACGAGCGGGGGGGTGGAATGAGCAGTTCTTC.

The rearrangement links TRBV5-1 to TRBJ1-1; weak D call: TRBD1 (5 bases). The CDR3 totals 15 residues. The germline V gene encodes CDR1 SGHRS and CDR2 YFSETQ. V gave up 0 bases and J gave up 3 bases, with 12 bases separating them. DNA for the CDR3: TGCGCCAGCAGCTTGGCGGGGCTGGGGGACACTGAAGCTTTCTTT. This translates into CASSLAGLGDTEAFF.

The chain combines TRBV6-6 with TRBJ2-5, with TRBD2 as a possible D gene (7 bases). The germline gives CDR1 MNHNY, CDR2 SVGAGI (reference sequence). Trimming took 2 bases from V and 5 from J, leaving 18 bases between them. CDR3 size: 16 residues. CDR3 sequence (DNA): TGTGCCAGCAGTTACGAGCGGGGCGGGGGCAGGGAGACCCAGTACTTC. Translated, it gives CASSYERGGGRETQYF.

This clone is labeled medium-sized. J is TRBJ1-2 and V is TRBV7-9; the D gene is possibly TRBD1 (6 bases). CDR3 length equals 15 residues. The V end lost 3 bases, the J end lost 3 bases, and 14 bases lay between the germline ends. CDR1 is SEHNR and CDR2 is FQNEAQ in the germline V gene (reference sequence). The CDR3 DNA reads TGTGCCAGCAGCTTTGGGCTGGGGGCGGACTATGGCTACACCTTC. It is translated as CASSFGLGADYGYTF.

V gene TRBV6-6 combines with J gene TRBJ1-1, with D possibly being TRBD1 (5 bases). The CDR3 extends over 13 amino acids. Germline V gene lookup returns CDR1 MNHNY and CDR2 SVGAGI (reference sequence). V dropped 7 bases and J dropped 4 bases, with 13 bases sitting between them. In nucleotides, the CDR3 is TGTGCCAGCATCAGGGTGGGGGGCACTGAAGCTTTCTTT. Translated, it gives CASIRVGGTEAFF.

CDR3 coding DNA: TGTGCCAGCAGCGTAGGATCAGTCGGAAACACCATATATTTT. This encodes CASSVGSVGNTIYF. The chain is built from TRBV9 and TRBJ1-3; D remains unclear. Germline V gives CDR1 SGDLS, CDR2 YYNGEE. With 0 bases removed from V and 4 bases from J, the gap between germline ends came to 8 bases. This CDR3 is built from 14 residues.

The CDR3: CASSRQLPNTEAFF. The CDR3 DNA is TGTGCCAGCAGTCGACAGCTACCGAACACTGAAGCTTTCTTT. The rearrangement uses TRBV6-5 and TRBJ1-1; tentative D call: TRBD1 (5 bases). V was trimmed by 5 bases and J by 1 base, leaving 11 bases between them. Per the germline V gene, CDR1 is MNHEY and CDR2 is SVGAGI. CDR3 length: 14 residues.

The V call is TRBV5-1, the J call TRBJ2-3; 10 bases match TRBD2. Germline-derived CDR1 and CDR2 are SGHRS and YFSETQ. The CDR3 has 15 residues. Germline trimming cut 3 bases from V and 2 bases from J; bases unmatched to any gene: 3. The CDR3 reads CASSWSGGDTDTQYF. The CDR3 bases are TGCGCCAGCAGCTGGAGCGGGGGGGACACAGATACGCAGTATTTT.

This clone was seen just once. This chain connects TRBV5-1 to TRBJ2-7, with D hard to call. Germline CDR1 is SGHRS and CDR2 is YFSETQ. This CDR3 region has 14 residues. The V end was cut by 0 bases, the J end by 6 bases, with 13 bases between. The CDR3 nucleotides read TGCGCCAGCAGCTTGGGCCGAGGATCAGTCGAGCAGTACTTC. It yields the protein CASSLGRGSVEQYF.

The chain employs TRBV4-1 and TRBJ1-4, with D unclear. CDR1 MGHRA and CDR2 YSYEKL come from the germline V gene. Between the trimmed V and J ends, which lost 0 bases and 7 bases, there was a span of 12 bases. The CDR3 consists of 15 residues. The CDR3: CASSQEGSRAEKLFF. The CDR3 bases are TGCGCCAGCAGCCAAGAAGGCAGCCGTGCTGAAAAACTGTTTTTT.

The J gene is TRBJ1-3, the V gene TRBV7-2; the D is unclear. The CDR3 extends over 14 amino acids. V shed 4 bases and J shed 0 bases, with 7 bases lying between them. Germline values: CDR1 SGHTA, CDR2 FQGNSA. CDR3 in amino acids: CASSSRLSGNTIYF. The CDR3 DNA reads as TGTGCCAGCAGCTCCCGACTCTCTGGAAACACCATATATTTT. Supplemented by reference TRBV7-2 and TRBJ1-3, the full variable domain reads GAGVSQSPSNKVTEKGKDVELRCDPISGHTALYWYRQSLGQGLEFLIYFQGNSAPDKSGLPSDRFSAERTGGSVSTLTIQRTQQEDSAVYLCASSSRLSGNTIYFGEGSWLTVV.

The chain recombines TRBV30 with TRBJ2-2; maybe TRBD2 (6 bases). Looked up from germline, CDR1 is GTSNPN and CDR2 is SVGIG (reference sequence). The CDR3 has 16 amino acids. V was pared by 7 bases and J by 7 bases, with 25 bases between. The CDR3 spells CASGRGGELYGGELFF. CDR3 coding DNA: TGTGCCTCGGGTCGTGGCGGGGAGCTATATGGCGGGGAGCTGTTTTTT.

The chain is built from TRBV19 and TRBJ1-5; D call uncertain. V was pared by 5 bases and J by 0 bases, with 11 bases between. This CDR3 contains 15 residues. Germline V gives CDR1 LNHDA, CDR2 SQIVND (reference sequence). CDR3 DNA sequence: TGTGCCAGTAGTTCGGGCCAATATAGCAATCAGCCCCAGCATTTT. Its protein product is CASSSGQYSNQPQHF. The complete variable domain, with remaining parts taken from reference TRBV19 and TRBJ1-5, reads DGGITQSPKYLFRKEGQNVTLSCEQNLNHDAMYWYRQDPGQGLRLIYYSQIVNDFQKGDIAEGYSVSREKKESFPLTVTSAQKNPTAFYLCASSSGQYSNQPQHFGDGTRLSIL.

The genes are TRBV27 and TRBJ2-7, with D unclear. Germline CDR1 and CDR2: MNHEY and SMNVEV (reference sequence). Deletions cut 6 bases from V and 3 bases from J, with 12 bases between. The CDR3 has 13 amino acids. CDR3 in amino acids: CASRRGPFYEQYF. The CDR3 DNA sequence: TGTGCCAGCAGGCGCGGCCCCTTCTACGAGCAGTACTTC.

CDR3 sequence: CASSLSSGGLDTQYF. CDR3 nucleotide sequence: TGCGCCAGCAGCTTGTCTAGCGGGGGCCTAGATACGCAGTATTTT. The J gene is TRBJ2-3, the V gene TRBV5-1, with 10 bases aligning to TRBD2. Germline V CDR1 and CDR2: SGHRS, YFSETQ. The V and J ends lost 1 base and 5 bases, in that order; junction bases with no gene match: 4. The CDR3 has 15 residues. The full variable domain, rest sourced from reference TRBV5-1 and TRBJ2-3, is KAGVTQTPRYLIKTRGQQVTLSCSPISGHRSVSWYQQTPGQGLQFLFEYFSETQRNKGNFPGRFSGRQFSNSRSEMNVSTLELGDSALYLCASSLSSGGLDTQYFGPGTRLTVL.

This sequence joins TRBV6-5 and TRBJ2-7, with 8 bases matching TRBD2. There are 14 residues in the CDR3. V shed 6 bases and J 0 bases; nucleotides not matched to a gene: 4. Germline CDR1 MNHEY, CDR2 SVGAGI. The CDR3 DNA follows: TGTGCCAGCAGGACGGGGGGGTCCTCCTACGAGCAGTACTTC. Its translation is CASRTGGSSYEQYF.

The chain couples TRBV7-2 to TRBJ1-6; D ambiguous. V lost 3 bases and J lost 10, with 7 bases in between. The CDR3 has 12 residues. Germline CDR1 reads SGHTA; CDR2 reads FQGNSA. In nucleotides, the CDR3 is TGTGCCAGCAGCTTCCCCAGGTCACCCCTCCACTTT. As protein: CASSFPRSPLHF.